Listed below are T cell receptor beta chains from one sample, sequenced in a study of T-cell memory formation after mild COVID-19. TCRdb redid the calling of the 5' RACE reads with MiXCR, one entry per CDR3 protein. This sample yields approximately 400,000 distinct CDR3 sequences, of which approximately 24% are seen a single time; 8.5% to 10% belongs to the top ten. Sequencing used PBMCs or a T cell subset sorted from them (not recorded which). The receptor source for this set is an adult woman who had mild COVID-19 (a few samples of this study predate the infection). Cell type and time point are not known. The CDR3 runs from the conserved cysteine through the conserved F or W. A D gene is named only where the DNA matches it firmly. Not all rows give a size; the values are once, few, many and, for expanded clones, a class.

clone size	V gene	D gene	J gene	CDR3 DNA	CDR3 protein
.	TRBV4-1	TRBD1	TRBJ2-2	TGCGCCAGCAGCCAACCAGGGGGCACCGGGGAGCTGTTTTTT	CASSQPGGTGELFF
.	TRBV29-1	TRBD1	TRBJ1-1	TGCAGCGGGAGGACAGGTATGGGTGCTTTCTTT	CSGRTGMGAFF
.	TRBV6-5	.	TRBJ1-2	TGTGCCAGCAGTTACGTAGGGAACTATGGCTACACCTTC	CASSYVGNYGYTF
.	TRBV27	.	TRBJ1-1	TGTGCCAGCAGGAGTCACGGGGATCGAGCTTTCTTT	CASRSHGDRAFF
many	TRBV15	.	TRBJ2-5	TGTGCCACCAGTAGGGGACAAGAGACCCAGTACTTC	CATSRGQETQYF
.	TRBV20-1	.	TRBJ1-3	TGCAGTGCCACAACCGGGGCAGGCCGGGGCCCTGGAAACACCATATATTTT	CSATTGAGRGPGNTIYF
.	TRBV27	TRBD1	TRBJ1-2	TGTGCCAGCAGTTTCGCAGGGGGAGGCTACACCTTC	CASSFAGGGYTF
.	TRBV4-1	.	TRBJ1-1	TGCGCCAGCAGCCCCCTTGTGTCAGGGCGGGCGAACACTGAAGCTTTCTTT	CASSPLVSGRANTEAFF
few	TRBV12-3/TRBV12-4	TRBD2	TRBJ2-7	TGTGCCAGCAGGCCCGGACTAGCGGGCGCCTACGAGCAGTACTTC	CASRPGLAGAYEQYF
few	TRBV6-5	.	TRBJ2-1	TGTGCCAGCAGTTTCGGGGACAACTACAATGAGCAGTTCTTC	CASSFGDNYNEQFF
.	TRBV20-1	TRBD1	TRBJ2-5	TGCAGTGCGAGTCCCGGGACAGGGGGCGCCCAGTACTTC	CSASPGTGGAQYF
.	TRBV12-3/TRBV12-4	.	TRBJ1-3	TGTGCCAGCCTTCGGGGACGGAAGGGTTACTCTGGAAACACCATATATTTT	CASLRGRKGYSGNTIYF
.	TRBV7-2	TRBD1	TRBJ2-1	TGTGCCAGCAGCCCAACAGGGGAGAACTACAATGAGCAGTTCTTC	CASSPTGENYNEQFF
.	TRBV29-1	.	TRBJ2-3	TGCAGCGTTGAAGATCTTGTCAGGGCCTCCCCGACAGATACGCAGTATTTT	CSVEDLVRASPTDTQYF
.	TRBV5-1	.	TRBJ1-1	TGCGCCAGCAGCTTGATCGCCGGGCTTGACACTGAAGCTTTCTTT	CASSLIAGLDTEAFF
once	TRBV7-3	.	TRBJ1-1	TGTGCCAGCAGCTTAAGCCCGGGTAACACTGAAGCTTTCTTT	CASSLSPGNTEAFF
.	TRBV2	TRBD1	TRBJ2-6	TGTGCCAGCAGTGCACGTCCGGGACAGACCTCTGGGGCCAACGTCCTGACTTTC	CASSARPGQTSGANVLTF
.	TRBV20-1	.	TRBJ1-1	TGCAGTGCTAGACCGACCGGGACAAGGTCGATCACTGAAGCTTTCTTT	CSARPTGTRSITEAFF
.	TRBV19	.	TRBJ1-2	TGTGCCAGTAGTATCCGTCCGGGACACCCTAACTATGGCTACACCTTC	CASSIRPGHPNYGYTF
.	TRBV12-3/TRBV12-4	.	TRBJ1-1	TGTGCCAGCAGTCTGGTCGGGACCTACACTGAAGCTTTCTTT	CASSLVGTYTEAFF
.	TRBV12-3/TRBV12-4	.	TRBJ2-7	TGTGCCAGCCAGGGCGACCGACCCTACGAGCAGTACTTC	CASQGDRPYEQYF
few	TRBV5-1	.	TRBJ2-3	TGCGCCAGCAGCTCAGGGGGGTTTGGCACAGATACGCAGTATTTT	CASSSGGFGTDTQYF
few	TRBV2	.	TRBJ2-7	TGTGCCAGCAGAAGGGACTCTCGGGAGCAGTACTTC	CASRRDSREQYF
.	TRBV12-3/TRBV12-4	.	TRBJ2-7	TGTGCCAGCAGTCCAGGGACCAGCGCCGGCCACGAGCAGTACTTC	CASSPGTSAGHEQYF
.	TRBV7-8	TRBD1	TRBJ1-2	TGTGCCAGCAGCCCGCTGACAGGGATCTACGGCTACACCTTC	CASSPLTGIYGYTF
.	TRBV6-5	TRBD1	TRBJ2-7	TGTGCCAGCAGAAAAGGACAGGGGCTTGGATACGAGCAGTACTTC	CASRKGQGLGYEQYF
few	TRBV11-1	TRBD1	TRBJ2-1	TGTGCCATTCGGCGGACAGGCTACAATGAGCAGTTCTTC	CAIRRTGYNEQFF
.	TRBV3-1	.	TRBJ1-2	TGTGCCAGCAGCCAAGATCTGGGTCGCAGGAGCTCGACTAACTATGGCTACACCTTC	CASSQDLGRRSSTNYGYTF
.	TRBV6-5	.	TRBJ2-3	TGTGCCAGCAGGGGGACCCAGCCATGGGATACGCAGTATTTT	CASRGTQPWDTQYF
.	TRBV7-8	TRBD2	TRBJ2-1	TGTGCCAGCAGCTTTAGGGGGACTAGTGGCAATGAGCAGTTCTTC	CASSFRGTSGNEQFF
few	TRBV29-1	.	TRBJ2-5	TGCAGCGTGACGACTACTGGAGAGACCCAGTACTTC	CSVTTTGETQYF
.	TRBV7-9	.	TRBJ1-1	TGTGCCAGCAGCTTAGGCGTCGTGAACACTGAAGCTTTCTTT	CASSLGVVNTEAFF
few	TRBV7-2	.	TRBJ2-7	TGTGCCAGCAGCTTGAGTCAGGTAGCCTACGAGCAGTACTTC	CASSLSQVAYEQYF
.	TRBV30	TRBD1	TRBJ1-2	TGTGCCTGGAACCGGGACAGGGGATGGGATGGCTACACCTTC	CAWNRDRGWDGYTF
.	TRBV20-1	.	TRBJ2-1	TGCAGTGCTAGGAAGGGGGTAGGGTACAATGAGCAGTTCTTC	CSARKGVGYNEQFF
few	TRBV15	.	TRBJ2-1	TGTGCCACCAGCAGAGATAATCAGGGGAGGCATGAGCAGTTCTTC	CATSRDNQGRHEQFF
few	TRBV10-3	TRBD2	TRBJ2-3	TGTGCCATCCAGGAGGGACATTCGGCGGGGGGTACGCAGTATTTT	CAIQEGHSAGGTQYF
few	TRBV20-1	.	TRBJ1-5	TGCAGTGCTGGGGGCCGCAGGGCGCAACAGCCCCAGCATTTT	CSAGGRRAQQPQHF
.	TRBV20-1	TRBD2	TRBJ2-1	TGCAGTCCGACCGAGCGGGGCAGCTACAATGAGCAGTTCTTC	CSPTERGSYNEQFF
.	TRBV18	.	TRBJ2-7	TGTGCCAGCTCACCGATCCCCGGGACTCATTACGAGCAGTACTTC	CASSPIPGTHYEQYF
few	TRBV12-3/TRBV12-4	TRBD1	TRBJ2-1	TGTGCCAGCAGTTTCGCGGGACAGGGATACAATGAGCAGTTCTTC	CASSFAGQGYNEQFF
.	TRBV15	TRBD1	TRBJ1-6	TGTGCCACCACCCCGGACAGGGGCGTTACACCCCTCCACTTT	CATTPDRGVTPLHF
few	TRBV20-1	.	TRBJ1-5	TGCAGTGCTAGTCTCCGGGGGGTGAGCAATCAGCCCCAGCATTTT	CSASLRGVSNQPQHF
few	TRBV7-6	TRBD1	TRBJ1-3	TGTGCCAGCAGCTTCTACCCCGACAGGGGCGCTGGAAACACCATATATTTT	CASSFYPDRGAGNTIYF
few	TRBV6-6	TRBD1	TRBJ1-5	TGTGCCAGCAGAACGAGGGACAGCCGAAATCAGCCCCAGCATTTT	CASRTRDSRNQPQHF
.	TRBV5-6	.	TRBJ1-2	TGTGCCAGCAGCTTGTCGGGCGGGGTTGACGGCTACACCTTC	CASSLSGGVDGYTF
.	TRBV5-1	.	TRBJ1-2	TGCGCCAGCAGCTTGGAGGGGATCTATGGCTACACCTTC	CASSLEGIYGYTF
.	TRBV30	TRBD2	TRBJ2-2	TGTGCCTGGACCGCCGGGACTAGCGGGAGACTCGACACCGGGGAGCTGTTTTTT	CAWTAGTSGRLDTGELFF
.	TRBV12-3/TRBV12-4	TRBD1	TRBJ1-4	TGTGCCAGCAGTTTAGGTGGACAGGGGATGGCTAATGAAAAACTGTTTTTT	CASSLGGQGMANEKLFF
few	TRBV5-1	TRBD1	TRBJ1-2	TGCGCCAGCAGCCAAGGTGGGACAGGGGGCAGCTATGGCTACACCTTC	CASSQGGTGGSYGYTF
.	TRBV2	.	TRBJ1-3	TGTGCCAGCATTGGGACTCCAAGCTCTGGAAACACCATATATTTT	CASIGTPSSGNTIYF
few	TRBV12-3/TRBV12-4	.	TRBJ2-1	TGTGCCAGCAGTCTAGGTGGTACAGACTCCTACAATGAGCAGTTCTTC	CASSLGGTDSYNEQFF
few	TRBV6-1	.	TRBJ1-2	TGTGCCAGCAGTGAAAGAGGAGGGTTTGGCTACACCTTC	CASSERGGFGYTF
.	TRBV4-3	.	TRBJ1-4	TGCGCCAGCAGCCAAGTGATTAGTCCCGAATCTGAAAAACTGTTTTTT	CASSQVISPESEKLFF
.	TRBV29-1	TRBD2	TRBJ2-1	TGCAGCGTCTTGGGGACTAGCGGGTACAATGAGCAGTTCTTC	CSVLGTSGYNEQFF
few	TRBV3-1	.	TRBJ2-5	TGTGCCAGCAGCCAAGGGGGAAAGCTAAAGGGGGAGACCCAGTACTTC	CASSQGGKLKGETQYF
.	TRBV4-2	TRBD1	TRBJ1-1	TGTGCCAGCAGCCAAGGGCTTCGTCCAAACAGGGGCGATGTGATGAACACTGAAGCTTTCTTT	CASSQGLRPNRGDVMNTEAFF